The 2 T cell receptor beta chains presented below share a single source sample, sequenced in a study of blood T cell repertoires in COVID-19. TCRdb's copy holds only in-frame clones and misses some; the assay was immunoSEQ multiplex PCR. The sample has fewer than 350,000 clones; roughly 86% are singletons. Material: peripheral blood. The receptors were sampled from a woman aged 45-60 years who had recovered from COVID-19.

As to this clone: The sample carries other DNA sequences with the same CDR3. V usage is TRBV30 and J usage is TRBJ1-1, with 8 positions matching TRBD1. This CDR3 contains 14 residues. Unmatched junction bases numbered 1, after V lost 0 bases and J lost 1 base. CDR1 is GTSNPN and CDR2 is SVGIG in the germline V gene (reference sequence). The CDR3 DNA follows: TGTGCCTGGAGTGTCGGGACAGGGAACACTGAAGCTTTCTTT. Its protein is CAWSVGTGNTEAFF.

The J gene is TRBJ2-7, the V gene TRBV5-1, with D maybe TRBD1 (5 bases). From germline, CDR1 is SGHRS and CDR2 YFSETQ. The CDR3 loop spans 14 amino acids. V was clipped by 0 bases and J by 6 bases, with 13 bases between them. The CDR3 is CASSLGQGRSEQYF. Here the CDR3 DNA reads TGCGCCAGCAGCTTGGGGCAGGGCCGGAGCGAGCAGTACTTC.